Each of the 22 T cell receptor beta chains below was sequenced from the same sample in a study of OX40 agonist ivuxolimab in advanced cancers. Sequencing was performed with immunoSEQ multiplex PCR; in TCRdb, only in-frame clones are kept and a portion is missing. The sample lists fewer than 90,000 clones; around 86% were seen once. This specimen was CD4+ or CD8+ T cells sorted from blood, taken in a trial of the OX40 agonist ivuxolimab. The origin of the receptors is an adult with an advanced solid tumor such as melanoma, head and neck, liver or kidney cancer.

The rearrangement uses TRBV18 and TRBJ1-2, with D perhaps matching TRBD1 (5 bases). V dropped 2 bases and J dropped 3 bases, with 10 bases sitting between them. The CDR3 has 14 residues. CDR1 and CDR2 from the germline V gene are KGHSH and LQKENI. The CDR3, as DNA: TGTGCCAGCTCACCAATCCAGGGTGACTATGGCTACACCTTC. Translated: CASSPIQGDYGYTF.

The gene calls are TRBV28 and TRBJ1-1; D is perhaps TRBD1 (6 bases). This CDR3 has 11 amino acids. Germline V lookup: CDR1 MDHEN, CDR2 SYDVKM. The germline V and J ends were trimmed by 5 bases and 9 bases, with 10 bases remaining between them. CDR3 nucleotides: TGTGCCAGCAGTCTGGGGGGGCAAGCTTTCTTT. Translating gives CASSLGGQAFF.

V and J are TRBV7-2 and TRBJ2-7, with TRBD1 identical over 7 bases. Trimming cost V 0 bases and J 2 bases; bases outside gene matches: 4. The germline V gene has CDR1 SGHTA and CDR2 FQGNSA. CDR3 length: 15 amino acids. CDR3 residues: CASSLAGTVTYEQYF. Written as DNA, the CDR3 is TGTGCCAGCAGCTTAGCCGGGACAGTAACCTACGAGCAGTACTTC.

The genes are TRBV28 and TRBJ1-1; perhaps TRBD1 as D (6 bases). Trimming removed 4 bases from V and 4 bases from J, with 16 bases in between. The CDR3 runs to 15 residues. Germline loops: CDR1 MDHEN, CDR2 SYDVKM. The CDR3 here is CASSSGGQLLTEAFF. The CDR3 region has the DNA TGTGCCAGCAGTTCGGGCGGACAGTTGCTCACTGAAGCTTTCTTT.

This chain uses TRBV5-4 with TRBJ1-2; 7 nucleotides line up with TRBD1. The V and J ends lost 4 bases and 3 bases, in that order; junction bases with no gene match: 9. This CDR3 spans 15 amino acids. CDR1 is SGHNT, CDR2 YYREEE, per germline (reference sequence). CDR3 sequence reads: CASSIRGTAHYGYTF. The CDR3 coding sequence is TGTGCCAGCAGCATACGGGGGACAGCTCACTATGGCTACACCTTC.

CDR3 nucleotides: TGTGCCAGCAGTTCAGTTCCGAACACTGAAGCTTTCTTT. Translating it yields CASSSVPNTEAFF. V and J are TRBV28 and TRBJ1-1; D gene uncertain. The V end lost 4 bases, the J end lost 1 base, and 7 bases lay between the germline ends. Per the germline V gene, CDR1 is MDHEN and CDR2 is SYDVKM. This CDR3 is 13 amino acids long.

J is TRBJ2-7 and V is TRBV6-1; perhaps TRBD2 as D (6 bases). Germline values: CDR1 MNHNS, CDR2 SASEGT. The V gene lost 6 bases and the J gene lost 4 bases, with 13 bases spanning the gap. The CDR3 is 13 residues long. CDR3 loop: CASSQVGGYEQYF. Here the CDR3 DNA reads TGTGCCAGCAGCCAGGTGGGGGGTTACGAGCAGTACTTC.

This chain connects TRBV5-1 to TRBJ2-3; a weak D match, TRBD1 (5 bases). The CDR3 sequence is 14 residues long. V was trimmed by 4 bases and J by 2 bases, leaving 11 bases between them. CDR1 is SGHRS and CDR2 is YFSETQ in the germline V gene. CDR3 coding DNA: TGCGCCAGCAGCCCCGACAGCCACACAGATACGCAGTATTTT. It specifies CASSPDSHTDTQYF.

CDR3 DNA sequence: TGCGCCAGCAGCTTGGGCTTCATGTCCTACGAGCAGTACTTC. Protein sequence: CASSLGFMSYEQYF. The chain employs TRBV5-1 and TRBJ2-7; D uncertain. The germline V and J ends were trimmed by 0 bases and 1 base, with 8 bases remaining between them. Germline V gene lookup returns CDR1 SGHRS and CDR2 YFSETQ. This CDR3 comprises 14 residues. The variable domain in full, completed from reference TRBV5-1 and TRBJ2-7, reads KAGVTQTPRYLIKTRGQQVTLSCSPISGHRSVSWYQQTPGQGLQFLFEYFSETQRNKGNFPGRFSGRQFSNSRSEMNVSTLELGDSALYLCASSLGFMSYEQYFGPGTRLTVT.

The chain employs TRBV5-1 and TRBJ2-2; 7 nucleotides agree with TRBD1. The CDR3 loop spans 16 amino acids. CDR1 SGHRS and CDR2 YFSETQ come from the germline V gene. Unmatched junction bases numbered 7, after V lost 5 bases and J lost 0 bases. CDR3: CASRPGGSANTGELFF. DNA for the CDR3: TGCGCCAGCAGGCCAGGGGGATCCGCGAACACCGGGGAGCTGTTTTTT.

The CDR3 region has the DNA TGTGCCAGCAGACCAAGAACAGGGGTTCAAGAGACCCAGTACTTC. Its translation is CASRPRTGVQETQYF. The chain combines TRBV7-6 with TRBJ2-5; 7 bases line up with TRBD1. The CDR3 sequence is 15 residues long. CDR1 SGHVS and CDR2 FNYEAQ come from the germline V gene. V lost 6 bases and J lost 2; bases outside the gene matches: 9.

The chain links TRBV19 to TRBJ2-7; D gene uncertain. With 9 bases removed from V and 7 bases from J, the gap between germline ends came to 13 bases. This CDR3 is built from 11 residues. Germline V CDR1 and CDR2: LNHDA, SQIVND (reference sequence). The CDR3 DNA is TGTGCCAGCCCCCCCCTGAGGGAGCAGTACTTC. Translation: CASPPLREQYF.

The chain combines TRBV19 with TRBJ1-4; D gene unclear. V was clipped by 3 bases and J by 4 bases, with 9 bases between them. The V gene's germline CDR1 is LNHDA and CDR2 SQIVND (reference sequence). CDR3 length: 14 residues. The CDR3 reads CASSMGRLNEKLFF. CDR3 DNA: TGTGCCAGTAGTATGGGCAGGCTTAATGAAAAACTGTTTTTT.

The CDR3 reads CASGSYGTENGYTF. The CDR3 coding sequence is TGTGCCAGCGGTTCCTATGGGACAGAAAATGGCTACACCTTC. V and J are TRBV27 and TRBJ1-2; 7 positions agree with TRBD1. Germline CDR1 MNHEY, CDR2 SMNVEV (reference sequence). V dropped 8 bases and J dropped 6; count of bases not matched to a gene: 12. This CDR3 contains 14 residues.

This clone was recorded a few times. V is TRBV14 and J is TRBJ1-6, with D perhaps TRBD1 (6 bases). The CDR3 sequence is 13 residues long. The V gene's germline CDR1 is SGHDN and CDR2 FVKESK. V was shortened by 4 bases and J by 8 bases, with 9 bases between the two germline ends. The CDR3 DNA follows: TGTGCCAGCAGCCCGAGGACAGATTCACCCCTCCACTTT. It translates to CASSPRTDSPLHF.

The V call is TRBV6-5, the J call TRBJ2-3; a possible D gene is TRBD2 (7 bases). Germline CDR1 MNHEY, CDR2 SVGAGI. Trimming pared 5 bases from V and 14 bases from J, leaving 14 bases between. This CDR3 is 11 amino acids long. The DNA for the CDR3 is TGTGCCAGCAGTGGGGGGGGCCGTCCGTATTTT. It translates to CASSGGGRPYF.

This clone has more than one count but fewer than ten. This chain connects TRBV11-3 to TRBJ2-2, with TRBD2 identical over 10 bases. Germline V gives CDR1 SGHNT, CDR2 YENEEA. CDR3 length: 16 amino acids. V was clipped by 0 bases and J by 4 bases; unmatched bases: 2. This chain's CDR3 is CASSLETSGSTGELFF. The CDR3 DNA reads TGTGCCAGCAGCTTAGAGACTAGCGGGTCCACCGGGGAGCTGTTTTTT.

The genes are TRBV14 and TRBJ2-7; possible D gene TRBD2, 6 bases. V shed 4 bases and J shed 3 bases, with 19 bases lying between them. CDR3 size: 16 residues. CDR1 SGHDN and CDR2 FVKESK come from the germline V gene. CDR3 DNA: TGTGCCAGCAGCCCCTGGGATGGGGACTCTGACTACGAGCAGTACTTC. Protein product: CASSPWDGDSDYEQYF.

The chain uses TRBV2 and TRBJ1-1, with a weak D call TRBD1 (5 bases). Germline CDR1 SNHLY, CDR2 FYNNEI. This CDR3 spans 14 amino acids. With 7 bases removed from V and 4 bases from J, the gap between germline ends came to 16 bases. The chain's CDR3 is CASKEGRSLTEAFF. DNA of the CDR3: TGTGCCAGCAAGGAGGGACGGAGCCTCACTGAAGCTTTCTTT.

The V call is TRBV7-8, the J call TRBJ2-1; either TRBD1 or TRBD2 may supply D (6 bases each). Germline lookup yields CDR1 SGHVS and CDR2 FQNEAQ. The CDR3 length is 14 residues. The V end lost 3 bases, the J end lost 12 bases, and 18 bases lay between the germline ends. In DNA form, the CDR3 reads TGTGCCAGCAGCTTGAACGGGGGCCTTCTCCCGCAGTTCTTC. It translates to CASSLNGGLLPQFF.

The chain employs TRBV7-9 and TRBJ2-1, with no clear D. Germline lookup yields CDR1 SEHNR and CDR2 FQNEAQ (reference sequence). The V gene lost 1 base and the J gene lost 4 bases, with 5 bases spanning the gap. The CDR3 extends over 13 amino acids. The CDR3 here is CASSLGAYNEQFF. CDR3 sequence (DNA): TGTGCCAGCAGCTTAGGGGCTTACAATGAGCAGTTCTTC.

The chain combines TRBV27 with TRBJ2-1; TRBD1 matches at 7 bases. V was clipped by 6 bases and J by 2 bases; unmatched bases: 7. Germline CDR1 MNHEY, CDR2 SMNVEV (reference sequence). The length of the CDR3 is 15 residues. CDR3: CASSIDRAAYNEQFF. CDR3 coding DNA: TGTGCCAGCAGCATAGACAGGGCAGCCTACAATGAGCAGTTCTTC.